These T cell receptor beta chains were read from a single sample in a study of T cells in Graves' hyperthyroidism and ophthalmopathy. One entry per CDR3 protein results from TCRdb running MiXCR on the multiplex PCR reads. The sample shows 370,000 or so distinct CDR3 sequences, approximately 13% of them seen only once. The sequencing sample was made of blood. These TCRs come from a man aged 25 to 45 with Graves' hyperthyroidism that later progressed to Graves' ophthalmopathy. Both conserved end residues are part of each CDR3. A D gene is named only where the DNA matches it firmly. Only some rows state a clone size, as once, few, many or a class for expanded clones.

V gene	D gene	J gene	clone size	CDR3 protein	CDR3 DNA
TRBV6-1	.	TRBJ2-5	few	CASRGPGPKETQYF	TGTGCCAGCAGGGGTCCGGGACCAAAAGAGACCCAGTACTTC
TRBV2	.	TRBJ1-5	many	CASRISRNQPQHF	TGTGCCAGCAGAATCAGTAGGAATCAGCCCCAGCATTTT
TRBV11-3	.	TRBJ1-5	many	CASSPDSNQPQHF	TGTGCCAGCAGCCCGGACAGTAATCAGCCCCAGCATTTT
TRBV20-1	.	TRBJ1-5	few	CSAVEGSSQPQHF	TGCAGTGCGGTAGAAGGGTCGAGTCAGCCCCAGCATTTT
TRBV30	.	TRBJ2-1	many	CAWSHRVYEQFF	TGTGCCTGGAGTCACAGGGTTTATGAGCAGTTCTTC
TRBV11-3	TRBD1	TRBJ2-1	many	CASSYRDSSYNEQFF	TGTGCCAGCAGCTACCGGGACAGCTCCTACAATGAGCAGTTCTTC
TRBV7-3	TRBD2	TRBJ2-1	.	CASSLIAGGQGARNEQFF	TGTGCCAGCAGCTTAATAGCGGGGGGCCAGGGGGCGCGTAATGAGCAGTTCTTC
TRBV6-5	TRBD1	TRBJ2-3	.	CASSYRQGLGDTQYF	TGTGCCAGCAGTTACCGACAGGGCCTGGGAGATACGCAGTATTTT
TRBV24-1	TRBD1	TRBJ1-2	many	CATSTGGGRYGYTF	TGTGCCACCTCTACAGGGGGAGGACGGTATGGCTACACCTTC
TRBV28	TRBD2	TRBJ2-5	many	CASSSPGRRGGLETQYF	TGTGCCAGCAGTTCCCCTGGGAGGCGGGGGGGCCTAGAGACCCAGTACTTC
TRBV7-3	.	TRBJ1-2	.	CASSAGAHYGYTF	TGTGCCAGCAGCGCAGGGGCCCACTATGGCTACACCTTC
TRBV7-3	.	TRBJ2-5	many	CASSLRGQRGETQYF	TGTGCCAGCAGCTTAAGAGGGCAACGGGGGGAGACCCAGTACTTC
TRBV10-2	TRBD2	TRBJ2-5	few	CASSQTSGGAKETQYF	TGCGCCAGCAGTCAGACTAGCGGGGGGGCAAAAGAGACCCAGTACTTC
TRBV5-1	.	TRBJ2-5	.	CASSPSVQETQYF	TGCGCCAGCAGCCCGTCAGTCCAAGAGACCCAGTACTTC
TRBV6-1	.	TRBJ2-5	many	CASSSTGTPQETQYF	TGTGCCAGCAGTTCTACCGGGACTCCACAAGAGACCCAGTACTTC
TRBV28	.	TRBJ1-6	many	CASSFFRPVSDSPLHF	TGTGCCAGCAGTTTCTTCCGGCCCGTTAGTGATTCACCCCTCCACTTT
TRBV30	.	TRBJ2-7	few	CAWRPRDRTWYRQYF	TGTGCCTGGAGGCCGCGCGACCGAACTTGGTATCGGCAGTACTTC
TRBV6-1	.	TRBJ1-2	many	CASRSRDGYTF	TGTGCCAGCAGGAGCAGGGATGGCTACACCTTC
TRBV14	.	TRBJ1-2	.	CASSPRGYYGYTF	TGTGCCAGCAGCCCTCGCGGTTACTATGGCTACACCTTC
TRBV19	.	TRBJ2-1	many	CASSIMVGLYNEQFF	TGTGCCAGTAGTATAATGGTAGGTCTCTACAATGAGCAGTTCTTC
TRBV6-1	.	TRBJ1-5	many	CASSENPTDQPQHF	TGTGCCAGCAGTGAAAATCCCACAGATCAGCCCCAGCATTTT
TRBV6-1	TRBD2	TRBJ2-3	.	CASRTGTSGTDTQYF	TGTGCCAGCAGAACCGGGACTAGCGGCACAGATACGCAGTATTTT
TRBV5-8	.	TRBJ1-5	.	CASSSGLVQPQHF	TGTGCCAGCAGCTCGGGACTGGTTCAGCCCCAGCATTTT
TRBV2	TRBD2	TRBJ2-7	many	CASRVRLAGEQYF	TGTGCCAGCAGGGTGAGACTAGCGGGCGAGCAGTACTTC
TRBV5-1	TRBD1	TRBJ2-2	many	CASRTRQGAPTGELFF	TGCGCCAGCAGAACGAGACAGGGGGCGCCTACCGGGGAGCTGTTTTTT
TRBV6-1	TRBD1	TRBJ1-6	.	CASSPRDRVVSPLHF	TGTGCCAGCAGTCCCCGGGACAGGGTAGTCTCACCCCTCCACTTT
TRBV10-2	.	TRBJ2-3	many	CASSESRGASTDTQYF	TGCGCCAGCAGTGAGTCTAGGGGGGCTAGCACAGATACGCAGTATTTT
TRBV7-8	.	TRBJ1-5	.	CASSLWGIVQPQHF	TGTGCCAGCAGTCTCTGGGGGATTGTTCAGCCCCAGCATTTT
TRBV7-2	.	TRBJ2-5	.	CASSLSVAQETQYF	TGTGCCAGCAGCTTATCCGTGGCTCAAGAGACCCAGTACTTC
TRBV6-1	.	TRBJ2-3	.	CASAELGSDTQYF	TGTGCCAGCGCAGAACTAGGCTCAGATACGCAGTATTTT
TRBV24-1	.	TRBJ1-2	.	CATSDSGGWTYGYTF	TGTGCCACCAGTGATTCTGGGGGCTGGACCTATGGCTACACCTTC
TRBV3-1	TRBD2	TRBJ2-5	.	CASSQLAGGIQETQYF	TGTGCCAGCAGCCAGCTAGCGGGGGGGATCCAAGAGACCCAGTACTTC
TRBV3-1	.	TRBJ2-7	.	CASSQDPRGLREQYF	TGTGCCAGCAGCCAAGATCCCCGGGGGCTCCGGGAGCAGTACTTC
TRBV15	TRBD2	TRBJ2-5	.	CATRGGRASGVGETQYF	TGTGCCACCAGAGGCGGTAGGGCTAGCGGGGTGGGAGAGACCCAGTACTTC
TRBV30	.	TRBJ2-1	few	CAWSVQGLSSYNEQFF	TGTGCCTGGAGTGTCCAAGGACTTAGCTCCTACAATGAGCAGTTCTTC
TRBV7-3	.	TRBJ1-4	many	CASSLKTVRIATNEKLFF	TGTGCCAGCAGCTTAAAGACAGTACGAATAGCAACTAATGAAAAACTGTTTTTT
TRBV11-2	TRBD2	TRBJ2-1	.	CASSWGLAGANEQFF	TGTGCCAGCAGCTGGGGACTAGCGGGAGCCAATGAGCAGTTCTTC
TRBV3-1	.	TRBJ1-6	.	CASSHQARGDSPLHF	TGTGCCAGCAGCCATCAGGCCAGGGGCGATTCACCCCTCCACTTT
TRBV5-1	TRBD1	TRBJ2-2	many	CASSPDRVTGELFF	TGCGCCAGCAGCCCCGACAGGGTGACCGGGGAGCTGTTTTTT
TRBV12-3/TRBV12-4	.	TRBJ2-6	.	CASSLGGSFSGANVLTF	TGTGCCAGCAGTTTAGGGGGCAGCTTCTCTGGGGCCAACGTCCTGACTTTC
TRBV12-3/TRBV12-4	TRBD1	TRBJ2-5	.	CASSPGQGSGTQYF	TGTGCCAGCAGTCCGGGACAGGGGAGTGGGACCCAGTACTTC
TRBV7-2	.	TRBJ2-5	many	CASQKTGWKTQYF	TGTGCCAGCCAAAAAACAGGGTGGAAGACCCAGTACTTC
TRBV18	.	TRBJ2-1	few	CASSPDQVRWKFF	TGTGCCAGCTCACCAGATCAGGTCAGGTGGAAGTTCTTC
TRBV20-1	TRBD1	TRBJ1-1	few	CSAKSGGYTEAFF	TGCAGTGCTAAATCAGGGGGCTACACTGAAGCTTTCTTT
TRBV20-1	.	TRBJ1-2	few	CSASAGQGVDGYTF	TGCAGTGCTAGTGCTGGGCAGGGTGTCGATGGCTACACCTTC
TRBV6-1	TRBD2	TRBJ2-2	many	CASSALAGDTGELFF	TGTGCCAGCAGTGCACTAGCGGGGGACACCGGGGAGCTGTTTTTT
TRBV29-1	TRBD1	TRBJ1-2	many	CSVPGTGGGYGYTF	TGCAGCGTCCCTGGGACAGGGGGCGGATATGGCTACACCTTC
TRBV28	.	TRBJ1-2	many	CASSTGTNYGYTF	TGTGCCAGCAGCACAGGTACTAACTATGGCTACACCTTC
TRBV27	TRBD1	TRBJ2-7	few	CASSTNRGLGEQYF	TGTGCCAGCAGTACAAACAGGGGGCTGGGCGAGCAGTACTTC
TRBV27	.	TRBJ1-1	many	CASSLAREAEAFF	TGTGCCAGCAGTTTAGCCAGGGAAGCTGAAGCTTTCTTT
TRBV20-1	TRBD2	TRBJ2-4	.	CSGGHGTSGGNIQYF	TGCAGTGGGGGACACGGGACTAGCGGGGGTAACATTCAGTACTTC
TRBV25-1	.	TRBJ2-2	few	CASSVTGSAGELFF	TGTGCCAGCAGTGTAACAGGGTCCGCCGGGGAGCTGTTTTTT
TRBV5-1	TRBD1	TRBJ1-2	few	CASSSPGQNGYTF	TGCGCCAGCAGCTCTCCGGGACAGAATGGCTACACCTTC
TRBV28	TRBD2	TRBJ2-7	many	CASSLLAGGNYEQYF	TGTGCCAGCAGTTTATTGGCGGGGGGGAACTACGAGCAGTACTTC
TRBV5-1	TRBD1	TRBJ2-7	.	CASRGQGRTYEQYF	TGCGCCAGCAGGGGACAGGGACGGACCTACGAGCAGTACTTC
TRBV4-1	TRBD1	TRBJ2-3	.	CASSYPFQRQGKDTQYF	TGCGCCAGCAGCTACCCCTTCCAAAGACAGGGGAAGGATACGCAGTATTTT
TRBV3-1	.	TRBJ1-2	many	CASSPTDSLSATF	TGTGCCAGCAGCCCTACGGACAGCCTATCGGCCACCTTC
TRBV5-1	TRBD2	TRBJ2-1	.	CASSLVAGFDNEQFF	TGCGCCAGCAGCTTGGTAGCGGGGTTCGACAATGAGCAGTTCTTC